This TCR beta chain was retrieved from a study of blood T cell repertoires in COVID-19. For the study at large: COVID-19 samples collected from the United States, Italy and Spain covered acute and convalescent phases. PBMCs, B-cell-depleted T cells, or T cells provided the cDNA or gDNA that made up the material.

Per the study methods: Reference gene primers were amplified, and this amplification served to estimate nucleated cell counts. Data came from immunoSEQ multiplex PCR; TCRdb stores just in-frame clones and leaves some out. The V and J calls and clone size come from that table; D and trimming were worked out from the DNA. This sample has roughly 35,000 clones; over 90% occur once, and the top ten carry around 5.2%. The V segment lost 10 bases and the J segment 4 bases; nucleotides outside the gene matches: 12. This CDR3 has 15 amino acids. Germline CDR1 and CDR2: KGHDR and SFDVKD. The gene calls are TRBV24-1 and TRBJ1-1; 9 nucleotides align to TRBD1. Specimen: peripheral blood. The clonotype comes from a human donor in a cohort sampled during active COVID-19. This CDR3 reads CATSKTGQGGTEAFF. Here the CDR3 DNA reads TGTGCCACAAGCAAAACGGGACAGGGCGGCACTGAAGCTTTCTTT.